These T cell receptor beta chains were read from a single sample in a study of OX40 agonist ivuxolimab in advanced cancers. Assay: immunoSEQ multiplex PCR; the TCRdb copy retains only in-frame clones and omits some. This table has fewer than 65,000 clones, roughly 85% appearing once. Sample: CD4+ or CD8+ T cells sorted from blood, taken in a trial of the OX40 agonist ivuxolimab. These receptors all come from an adult with an advanced solid tumor such as melanoma, head and neck, liver or kidney cancer. The CDR3 runs from the conserved cysteine through the conserved F or W. The order of the fields is clone size, J gene, V gene, D gene, CDR3 protein, CDR3 DNA. The D gene is left open where the match is weak. Size tells how often a clone was seen (once, few, many) or the class of an expanded clone, and some rows leave it out.

>NA|TRBJ1-6|TRBV5-4|NA
CASSPNYPGEPLHF
TGTGCCAGCAGCCCTAATTATCCCGGGGAACCCCTCCACTTT
>once|TRBJ1-2|TRBV7-8|NA
CASSSNTYGYTF
TGTGCCAGCAGCTCGAATACCTATGGCTACACCTTC
>NA|TRBJ1-1|TRBV4-3|TRBD1
CASSPGTGLSEAFF
TGCGCCAGCAGCCCGGGGACAGGGCTCTCTGAAGCTTTCTTT
>NA|TRBJ1-3|TRBV7-8|TRBD1
CASSSRQGPVSGNTIYF
TGTGCCAGCAGCTCGAGACAGGGGCCTGTCTCTGGAAACACCATATATTTT
>NA|TRBJ2-5|TRBV4-3|NA
CASSPRGAASAQYF
TGCGCCAGCAGCCCCCGGGGGGCAGCGTCGGCCCAGTACTTC
>NA|TRBJ1-2|TRBV5-6|TRBD1
CASSLEGGSYGYTF
TGTGCCAGCAGCTTGGAAGGGGGCAGCTATGGCTACACCTTC
>NA|TRBJ2-1|TRBV27|TRBD1
CASGSIRDRGLREQFF
TGTGCCAGCGGATCGATCCGGGACAGGGGGCTGCGAGAGCAGTTCTTC
>NA|TRBJ1-5|TRBV7-2|NA
CASSPGLISAYGQPQHF
TGTGCCAGCAGCCCGGGACTTATCTCTGCCTATGGTCAGCCCCAGCATTTT
>NA|TRBJ2-5|TRBV6-5|NA
CASSPPLRGIETQYF
TGTGCCAGCAGTCCCCCTCTTAGGGGGATAGAGACCCAGTACTTC
>NA|TRBJ2-5|TRBV19|TRBD2
CASSIRALAGKETQYF
TGTGCCAGTAGTATTAGAGCACTAGCGGGGAAAGAGACCCAGTACTTC
>NA|TRBJ2-7|TRBV4-2|NA
CASSQEALGFYEQYF
TGTGCCAGCAGCCAGGAGGCCCTGGGGTTCTACGAGCAGTACTTC
>NA|TRBJ2-2|TRBV15|NA
CATSRDRGTGELFF
TGTGCCACCAGCAGAGATCGGGGGACCGGGGAGCTGTTTTTT
>NA|TRBJ1-1|TRBV5-1|NA
CASSLVVRGNEAFF
TGCGCCAGCAGCTTGGTGGTTCGGGGGAATGAAGCTTTCTTT
>NA|TRBJ2-1|TRBV9|NA
CASSVEYEQFF
TGTGCCAGCAGCGTTGAATATGAGCAGTTCTTC
>NA|TRBJ2-7|TRBV5-6|NA
CASSLDWGSDEQYF
TGTGCCAGCAGCTTGGATTGGGGATCGGACGAGCAGTACTTC
>NA|TRBJ1-1|TRBV2|NA
CASRREGVGTEAFF
TGTGCCAGCAGGCGCGAGGGGGTAGGCACTGAAGCTTTCTTT
>NA|TRBJ2-3|TRBV5-1|NA
CASSLASGAGGHTDTQYF
TGCGCCAGCAGCTTGGCCTCAGGAGCCGGGGGGCACACAGATACGCAGTATTTT
>NA|TRBJ2-5|TRBV19|TRBD2
CASSTTSGAAGETQYF
TGTGCCAGTAGTACAACGAGCGGGGCGGCTGGAGAGACCCAGTACTTC
>NA|TRBJ2-1|TRBV30|TRBD1
CAWRGDRGYNEQFF
TGTGCCTGGAGGGGGGACAGGGGCTACAATGAGCAGTTCTTC
>NA|TRBJ2-1|TRBV5-1|NA
CASRADSSYNEQFF
TGCGCCAGCAGAGCGGACAGCTCCTACAATGAGCAGTTCTTC
>NA|TRBJ1-5|TRBV2|TRBD1
CASSETRTGVNQPQHF
TGTGCCAGCAGTGAAACCCGGACAGGGGTCAATCAGCCCCAGCATTTT
>NA|TRBJ2-5|TRBV7-9|NA
CASSPPGGDRSRTQETQYF
TGTGCCAGCAGCCCCCCCGGAGGGGACCGCTCCCGAACGCAAGAGACCCAGTACTTC
>NA|TRBJ2-2|TRBV2|TRBD1
CASTRDRGGGELFF
TGTGCCAGCACCCGGGACAGGGGAGGGGGGGAGCTGTTTTTT
>NA|TRBJ2-1|TRBV30|TRBD2
CAWRLGLAGGHEQFF
TGTGCCTGGAGGCTGGGACTAGCGGGGGGGCATGAGCAGTTCTTC
>NA|TRBJ1-3|TRBV14|TRBD1
CASSQDGTGGNTIYF
TGTGCCAGCAGCCAAGACGGGACAGGGGGAAACACCATATATTTT
>NA|TRBJ2-7|TRBV5-4|TRBD2
CASSFGTSGAGEQYF
TGTGCCAGCAGCTTCGGGACTAGCGGGGCCGGCGAGCAGTACTTC
>NA|TRBJ2-3|TRBV9|TRBD2
CASSVVGTRSTDTQYF
TGTGCCAGCAGCGTAGTGGGGACTAGGAGCACAGATACGCAGTATTTT
>NA|TRBJ1-3|TRBV2|TRBD1
CASSVNQGASGNTIYF
TGTGCCAGCAGTGTGAATCAGGGGGCTTCTGGAAACACCATATATTTT
>NA|TRBJ2-2|TRBV9|NA
CASSVFRGENTGELFF
TGTGCCAGCAGCGTATTTCGGGGAGAGAACACCGGGGAGCTGTTTTTT
>few|TRBJ2-2|TRBV30|NA
CAWRAFLQGSGELFF
TGTGCCTGGAGAGCCTTTCTCCAGGGCTCCGGGGAGCTGTTTTTT
>medium-sized|TRBJ2-7|TRBV6-6|TRBD1
CASKPWGQGFYEQYF
TGTGCCAGCAAACCATGGGGACAGGGATTTTACGAGCAGTACTTC
>once|TRBJ2-1|TRBV10-3|NA
CAISESVSVLSPSFF
TGTGCCATCAGTGAGTCTGTTTCTGTGCTGAGCCCTTCGTTCTTC
>NA|TRBJ2-3|TRBV29-1|NA
CSVEVRGGQYF
TGCAGCGTTGAGGTTAGGGGAGGGCAGTATTTT
>NA|TRBJ1-4|TRBV9|TRBD1
CASSKVTGNVEKLFF
TGTGCCAGCAGCAAAGTGACAGGGAACGTTGAAAAACTGTTTTTT
>NA|TRBJ2-4|TRBV29-1|NA
CSVEERGDIQYF
TGCAGCGTTGAGGAAAGGGGGGACATTCAGTACTTC
>few|TRBJ1-4|TRBV5-5|NA
CASSLIAVVNEKLFF
TGTGCCAGCAGCTTGATCGCAGTGGTTAATGAAAAACTGTTTTTT
>NA|TRBJ1-6|TRBV7-9|NA
CASSPQGPGTSNSPLHF
TGTGCCAGCAGCCCCCAGGGGCCGGGGACGAGTAATTCACCCCTCCACTTT
>NA|TRBJ2-3|TRBV6-4|TRBD1
CASSGGQGIADTQYF
TGTGCCAGCAGTGGGGGACAGGGGATTGCAGATACGCAGTATTTT
>NA|TRBJ2-5|TRBV7-7|TRBD1
CASSRDRGSETQYF
TGTGCTAGCAGCCGGGACAGGGGTTCAGAGACCCAGTACTTC